This TCR beta chain was obtained from a study of blood T cell repertoires in COVID-19. Turning to the study itself: Material from acute and convalescent COVID-19 was sourced from the United States, Italy and Spain. PBMCs, B-cell-depleted T cells, or T cells provided the cDNA or gDNA that made up the material.

V was clipped by 2 bases and J by 8 bases, with 19 bases between them. Germline values: CDR1 MNHNY, CDR2 SVGAGI (reference sequence). This CDR3 is 16 amino acids long. Some clones are missing from TCRdb's copy, which holds only in-frame ones; the method was immunoSEQ multiplex PCR. The sample has about 81,000 clones; roughly 88% are singletons. The specimen sequenced was peripheral blood. This receptor was taken from a woman at least 80 years old with acute or convalescent COVID-19. This chain joins TRBV6-6 and TRBJ2-1; the D gene is possibly TRBD1 (5 bases). The CDR3 is CASSYPKRQGQDEQFF. CDR3 DNA sequence: TGTGCCAGCAGTTACCCGAAGAGGCAGGGTCAGGATGAGCAGTTCTTC.